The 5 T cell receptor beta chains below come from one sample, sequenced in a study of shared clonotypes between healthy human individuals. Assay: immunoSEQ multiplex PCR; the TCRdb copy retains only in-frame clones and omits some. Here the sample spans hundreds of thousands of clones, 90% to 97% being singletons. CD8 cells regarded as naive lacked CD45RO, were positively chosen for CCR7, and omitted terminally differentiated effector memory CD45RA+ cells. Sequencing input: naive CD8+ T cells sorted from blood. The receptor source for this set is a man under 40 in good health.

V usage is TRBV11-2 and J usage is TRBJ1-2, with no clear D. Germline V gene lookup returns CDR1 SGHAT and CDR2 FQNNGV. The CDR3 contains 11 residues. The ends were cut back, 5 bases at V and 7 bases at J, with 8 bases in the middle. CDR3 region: CASSNDGGYTF. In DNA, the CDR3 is TGTGCCAGCAGCAATGACGGTGGCTACACCTTC.

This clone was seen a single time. In DNA, the CDR3 is TGTGCCAGCGTCCGCACGGGAGCCTACAATGAGCAGTTCTTC. Protein sequence: CASVRTGAYNEQFF. The chain combines TRBV5-6 with TRBJ2-1; possibly TRBD2 for D (6 bases). The CDR3 covers 14 residues. V was cut by 7 bases and J by 2 bases, with 13 bases left in between. CDR1 and CDR2 from the germline V gene are SGHDT and YYEEEE.

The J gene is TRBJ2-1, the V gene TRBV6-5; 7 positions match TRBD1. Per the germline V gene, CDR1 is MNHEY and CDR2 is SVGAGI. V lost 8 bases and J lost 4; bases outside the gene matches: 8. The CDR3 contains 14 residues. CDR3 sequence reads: CASYGQDHYNEQFF. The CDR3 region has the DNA TGTGCCAGCTACGGACAGGATCATTACAATGAGCAGTTCTTC.

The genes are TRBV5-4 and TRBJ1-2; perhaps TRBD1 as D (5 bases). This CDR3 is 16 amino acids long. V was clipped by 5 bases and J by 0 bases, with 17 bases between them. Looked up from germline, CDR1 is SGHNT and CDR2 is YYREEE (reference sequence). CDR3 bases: TGTGCCAGCAGATCCACCGGGGTGACAGCTAACTATGGCTACACCTTC. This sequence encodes CASRSTGVTANYGYTF.

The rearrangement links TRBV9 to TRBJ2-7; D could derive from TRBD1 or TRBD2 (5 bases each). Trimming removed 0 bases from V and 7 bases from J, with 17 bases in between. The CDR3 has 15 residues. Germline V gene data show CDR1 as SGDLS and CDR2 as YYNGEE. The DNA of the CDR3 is TGTGCCAGCAGCGTAGCTGAGGGGCCCCGGAGAGAGCAGTACTTC. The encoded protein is CASSVAEGPRREQYF.